The 12 T cell receptor beta chains below all came from one sample that was sequenced in a study of CD8+ T cells in alopecia areata. This sample's treatment: oral pan-JAK inhibitor, 5-10 mg twice daily. cDNA prepared by RNA extraction and subsequent reverse transcription served as the template for sequencing. The method was immunoSEQ multiplex PCR; TCRdb's version includes in-frame clones alone and lacks a portion of them. The sample has 130,000 to 150,000 clones, roughly four fifths seen once. Sequencing was performed on CD8+ T cells sorted from blood, taken at week 4, from a patient treated with tofacitinib. The origin of the receptors is a human donor with alopecia areata.

This chain joins TRBV7-3 and TRBJ1-1; D unresolved. The CDR3 length is 14 residues. V shed 1 base and J shed 4 bases, with 10 bases lying between them. Germline V gene sequence: CDR1 SGHTA, CDR2 FQGTGA. The CDR3 DNA sequence: TGTGCCAGCAGCTTAAACACTGTACGCACTGAAGCTTTCTTT. Translating gives CASSLNTVRTEAFF.

The chain recombines TRBV5-6 with TRBJ2-7, with 7 bases matching TRBD1. CDR1 SGHDT and CDR2 YYEEEE come from the germline V gene. The CDR3 has 16 amino acids. J gave up 0 bases and V 0 bases, and 6 bases lay outside the gene matches. The CDR3 here is CASSLAPGTASYEQYF. DNA of the CDR3: TGTGCCAGCAGCTTGGCTCCCGGGACAGCCTCCTACGAGCAGTACTTC.

This clone has more than one count but fewer than ten. The chain has TRBV6-5 and TRBJ2-3; D is perhaps TRBD2 (5 bases). Per the germline V gene, CDR1 is MNHEY and CDR2 is SVGAGI. Trimming left V 2 bases short and J 5 bases short, with 11 bases between. The CDR3 is 14 amino acids. The CDR3 region has the DNA TGTGCCAGCAGTTACGAGCTAGCAGGAGATACGCAGTATTTT. The encoded protein is CASSYELAGDTQYF.

This chain uses TRBV6-5 with TRBJ2-5; the D is unclear. The germline gives CDR1 MNHEY, CDR2 SVGAGI. Trimming took 0 bases from V and 1 from J, leaving 6 bases between them. The CDR3 is 14 residues long. The CDR3 nucleotides are TGTGCCAGCAGTTACTCCCGCAGCCAAGAGACCCAGTACTTC. Its protein is CASSYSRSQETQYF.

The chain carries TRBV7-9 and TRBJ2-3; 9 bases line up with TRBD1. Trimming at V came to 3 bases and at J to 4 bases, leaving 5 bases not matched to a gene. CDR1 and CDR2 from the germline V gene are SEHNR and FQNEAQ (reference sequence). This CDR3 spans 15 amino acids. The CDR3 reads CASSFDRGAADTQYF. DNA of the CDR3: TGTGCCAGCAGCTTCGACAGGGGGGCCGCAGATACGCAGTATTTT.

This clone came up a few times. The V and J genes are TRBV14 and TRBJ2-3; TRBD1 matches 8 bases. Per the germline V gene, CDR1 is SGHDN and CDR2 is FVKESK. Trimming cost V 4 bases and J 7 bases; bases outside gene matches: 10. The CDR3 has 15 amino acids. CDR3 nucleotides: TGTGCCAGCAGCCCGGACAGGGCAAGATGGAATACGCAGTATTTT. It translates to CASSPDRARWNTQYF.

This clone came up a few times. The chain recombines TRBV7-9 with TRBJ2-7; D remains unclear. Trimming stripped 5 bases from V and 2 bases from J, with 10 bases between. Germline CDR1 reads SEHNR; CDR2 reads FQNEAQ (reference sequence). The CDR3 runs to 13 residues. The CDR3 sequence: CASSTTATYEQYF. For the CDR3, the DNA is TGTGCCAGCAGCACGACCGCGACCTACGAGCAGTACTTC.

The gene calls are TRBV5-1 and TRBJ2-7; TRBD2 might be the D (6 bases). Per germline, CDR1 SGHRS and CDR2 YFSETQ. Trimming left V 0 bases short and J 6 bases short, with 16 bases between. The CDR3 is made up of 15 amino acids. CDR3 bases: TGCGCCAGCAGCTTGGTGGCGGGACCCGGGGGCGAGCAGTACTTC. Amino acid sequence: CASSLVAGPGGEQYF.

The V and J genes are TRBV5-6 and TRBJ1-2; D is uncertain. This CDR3 spans 12 amino acids. CDR1 and CDR2 from the germline V gene are SGHDT and YYEEEE. Deletions cut 8 bases from V and 10 bases from J, with 18 bases between. Here the CDR3 DNA reads TGTGCCAGTTCGTTCCCCGGTATGGACTACACCTTC. Translation gives CASSFPGMDYTF.

The chain combines TRBV30 with TRBJ2-6, with TRBD1 matching 8 bases. Germline CDR1 GTSNPN, CDR2 SVGIG (reference sequence). The CDR3 loop spans 15 amino acids. The J segment lost 0 bases and the V segment lost 3 bases, leaving 1 base of the junction unmatched. The CDR3 region is CAWSTGGSGANVLTF. Here the CDR3 DNA reads TGTGCCTGGAGCACAGGGGGCTCTGGGGCCAACGTCCTGACTTTC.

This clone has ten or more counts. The chain carries TRBV14 and TRBJ2-7, with D unclear. The germline V gene has CDR1 SGHDN and CDR2 FVKESK. The CDR3 spans 12 residues. The V and J ends lost 4 bases and 3 bases respectively, with 7 bases between them. CDR3 sequence reads: CASSPHNYEQYF. The CDR3 nucleotides read TGTGCCAGCAGCCCGCACAACTACGAGCAGTACTTC.

This clone has more than one count but fewer than ten. CDR3 coding DNA: TGTGCCAGCAATTTGAGGGGCAGCGAGACCCAGTACTTC. This translates into CASNLRGSETQYF. The chain is built from TRBV21-1 and TRBJ2-5. TRBV21-1 is marked as a pseudogene. The CDR3 contains 13 residues.